Below, 5 T cell receptor beta chains from the same sample are listed, as sequenced in a study of blood T cell repertoires in COVID-19. Some clones are missing from TCRdb's copy, which holds only in-frame ones; the method was immunoSEQ multiplex PCR. The sample has roughly 120,000 clones, roughly 85% seen once. Material: peripheral blood. The origin of the receptors is a man aged 40-55 years with acute or convalescent COVID-19.

This rearrangement joins TRBV6-5 to TRBJ1-4; 9 bases fit TRBD1. J lost 8 bases, V lost 6 bases, and 1 base had no gene match. Germline lookup yields CDR1 MNHEY and CDR2 SVGAGI. The CDR3 covers 12 residues. The chain's CDR3 is CASSGTGEKLFF. Here the CDR3 DNA reads TGTGCCAGCAGCGGGACAGGGGAAAAACTGTTTTTT.

This sequence joins TRBV7-9 and TRBJ2-3, with 15 positions matching TRBD2. The V gene end was trimmed by 5 bases and the J gene end by 1 base; junction bases not matched to a gene: 4. The CDR3 covers 17 residues. Germline assignment: CDR1 SEHNR and CDR2 FQNEAQ (reference sequence). The CDR3 DNA is TGTGCCAGCAGCCCGGGACTAGCGGGGGGCCGCACAGATACGCAGTATTTT. Encoded protein: CASSPGLAGGRTDTQYF.

This CDR3 reads CASSKDGTYEQYF. The CDR3 DNA is TGTGCCAGCAGCAAGGACGGGACCTACGAGCAGTACTTC. This chain joins TRBV7-9 and TRBJ2-7; a possible D gene is TRBD2 (5 bases). CDR1 SEHNR and CDR2 FQNEAQ come from the germline V gene (reference sequence). The CDR3 is made up of 13 amino acids. Trimming took off 5 bases at V and 2 bases at J, with 10 bases between the two ends.

The V gene is TRBV12-3 or TRBV12-4, the J gene TRBJ1-5; TRBD1 matches 9 bases. V lost 6 bases, J lost 10 bases, and 7 bases stayed unmatched. The CDR3 spans 13 residues. CDR3 in DNA: TGTGCCAGCAGAGACAGGGGGAAGGGTCCCCAGCATTTT. Protein product: CASRDRGKGPQHF.

V gene TRBV10-3 combines with J gene TRBJ2-7; D not certain. The CDR3 extends over 13 amino acids. V was shortened by 3 bases and J by 0 bases, with 6 bases between the two germline ends. Germline values: CDR1 ENHRY, CDR2 SYGVKD. CDR3 DNA: TGTGCCATCAGTGAACAGCCCTCCTACGAGCAGTACTTC. The encoded protein is CAISEQPSYEQYF.